This note documents a single T cell receptor (beta chain) sequence. The antigen it recognizes is unknown. Nothing much larger sits one base from this clone, and base qualities are not available. Relative to germline, V is 7 bases shorter and J is 1 base shorter, with 16 bases between their ends. From the cysteine through the phenylalanine, the CDR3 covers 15 amino acids. This entry keeps only the CDR3 DNA: 45 bases, framed from base 1. The germline V gene sets CDR1 to SNHLY and CDR2 to FYNNEI. Stable Graves' hyperthyroidism was defined as the absence of progression to ophthalmopathy over 18 months of follow-up. Hyperthyroidism patients were newly diagnosed, with disease duration under 2 months, and aged 18 to 65 years. The study excluded patients with uncontrolled infections, other autoimmune diseases, pregnancy or lactation. Diagnoses were based on clinical symptoms, serum thyroxine and TRAb, thyroid ultrasound and orbital computed tomography. PBMCs were isolated from about 10 ml of fresh peripheral blood by Ficoll-Paque density gradient centrifugation. Total RNA was extracted with Trizol reagent, and quality was checked on an Agilent 2100 Bioanalyzer.

The TCR beta CDR3 regions were amplified from the RNA transcripts. The TCR CDR3 was subjected to a first round of RT-PCR using the HTBI primer set and the Qiagen OneStep RT-PCR kit. A second multiplex PCR round built the libraries, followed by size selection and purification. Sequencing of the libraries was done on an Illumina HiSeq2000 using paired-end 100 bp reads. In the authors' own workflow: SOAPnuke was used to process the raw data, throwing out any read that contained adapters or uncalled bases, had a mean Phred below 15, or lacked an exact constant-primer or identifier match. COPE v1.2.5 was used to merge high-quality paired reads, and clonotypes were defined as unique nucleotide sequences. Clonotypes were aligned to IMGT TRBV, TRBD and TRBJ reference segments using MiTCR v1.1. Analysis was restricted to V-J combinations with a frequency above 0.0001, which covered 98% to 99.2% of repertoires. A TCS score was defined as the ratio of F50 (clonal expansion) to E x V (chaos), with BLOSUM62-based TCRdist applied between CDR3 peptides within each V-J. Welch's t-statistics and random forest reduced 450 to 600 V-J features to roughly 13, which were used in a naive Bayes classifier (R e1071). The public sequencing data were trimmed at Q25 with fastp and processed into clonotypes with MiXCR by TCRdb, which kept only in-frame beta chains. CDR3 protein duplicates are merged, each entry listing the most common genes and DNA. The V and J calls and clone size come from TCRdb's table, not from the authors' own analysis. A total of about 180,000 distinct CDR3 sequences appear in this sample, over 15% of them only once. The ten largest clones add up to roughly 30% of the sample.

The record originates from a study of T cells in Graves' hyperthyroidism and ophthalmopathy (dated by TCRdb to between 2018 and 2021). General notes on the study: Peripheral blood samples were taken at initial diagnosis, before any treatment was given. The study also compared thyroid tissue and blood T-cell repertoires from five or six Graves' hyperthyroidism patients. For training and testing, the 110 or so patients in the discovery cohort were randomly divided in a 7:3 ratio. TCR Vbeta CDR3 sequencing of approximately 140 peripheral blood samples (fewer than 45 ophthalmopathy, roughly 72 hyperthyroidism and some 17 progressor patients) is reported in the paper. To identify TCR V-J signatures that set the groups apart, the researchers used a discovery cohort of 100 patients, made up of fewer than 50 with Graves' ophthalmopathy and about 59 with stable Graves' hyperthyroidism. Once sampling was done, hyperthyroidism patients were given methimazole at a starting dose of 30 mg daily, whereas ophthalmopathy patients were given high-dose intravenous methylprednisolone. An independent validation cohort of under 20 hyperthyroidism patients and approximately 16 patients who later progressed to ophthalmopathy tested prospective prediction of ophthalmopathy. Paper-wide results and their limitations: Sample size was not statistically predetermined, and blinding of investigators to group allocation was not performed. Ophthalmopathy was separated from stable hyperthyroidism by a 13 V-J signature model, with approximately 90% sensitivity and 81% to 83% specificity obtained in cross-validation and 80%/75% obtained in testing. Most expanded thyroid clonotypes (frequency above 0.001) were also detected in blood, a finding suggesting that blood repertoires may reflect thyroid immune responses. During validation, the model predicted progression to ophthalmopathy a median of around 7 months ahead of onset, with 60% to 71% sensitivity and 72.22% specificity.

This TCR derives from a woman aged 45-60 years with Graves' hyperthyroidism. The sequenced material came from blood. The chain is made from TRBV2 and TRBJ1-2; the D gene cannot be named for sure. CDR3 region: CASTDGRTRNYGYTF. The DNA sequence is TGTGCCAGCACCGACGGCAGAACTCGTAACTATGGCTACACCTTC. Extended through the reference TRBV2 and TRBJ1-2 proteins, this CDR3 yields the full variable domain: EPEVTQTPSHQVTQMGQEVILRCVPISNHLYFYWYRQILGQKVEFLVSFYNNEISEKSEIFDDQFSVERPDGSNFTLKIRSTKLEDSAMYFCASTDGRTRNYGYTFGSGTRLTVV.